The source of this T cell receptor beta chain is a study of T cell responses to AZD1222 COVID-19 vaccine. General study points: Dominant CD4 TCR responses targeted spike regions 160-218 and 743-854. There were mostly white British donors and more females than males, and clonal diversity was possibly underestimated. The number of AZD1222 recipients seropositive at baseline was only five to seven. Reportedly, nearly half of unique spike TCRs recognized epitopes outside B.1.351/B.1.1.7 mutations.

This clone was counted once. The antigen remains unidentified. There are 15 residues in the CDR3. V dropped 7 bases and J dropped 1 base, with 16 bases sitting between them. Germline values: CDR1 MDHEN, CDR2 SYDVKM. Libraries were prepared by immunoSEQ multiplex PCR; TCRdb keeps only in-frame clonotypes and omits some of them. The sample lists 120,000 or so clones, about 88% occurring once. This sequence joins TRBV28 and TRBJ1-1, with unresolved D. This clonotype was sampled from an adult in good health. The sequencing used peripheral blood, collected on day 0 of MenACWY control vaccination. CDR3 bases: TGTGCCAGCAAAAACCTTAACTTAGGGAACACTGAAGCTTTCTTT. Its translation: CASKNLNLGNTEAFF.